Following are 2 T cell receptor beta chains from one sample sequenced in a study of T cells after yellow fever vaccination. TCRdb re-derived calls from the 5' RACE reads in MiXCR, one entry per CDR3 protein. Here the sample spans some 400,000 distinct CDR3 sequences, around a sixth being singletons. Sequencing used PBMCs, obtained before the yellow fever booster vaccination. These receptors were taken from a man aged 18-30 years who received the YFV17D yellow fever vaccine.

This clonotype was counted only a few times. This rearrangement joins TRBV5-1 to TRBJ2-3; 8 bases match TRBD2. V dropped 3 bases and J dropped 0; count of bases not matched to a gene: 6. Germline V gene sequence: CDR1 SGHRS, CDR2 YFSETQ. This CDR3 is 16 amino acids long. CDR3 in DNA: TGCGCCAGCAGCTCGGGGGGGGTGTCTAGCACAGATACGCAGTATTTT. Its translation: CASSSGGVSSTDTQYF.

The CDR3 loop is CASSPGVSGKSYEQYF. For the CDR3, the DNA is TGCGCCAGCAGCCCTGGGGTAAGCGGGAAGTCCTACGAGCAGTACTTC. The rearrangement joins TRBV5-1 to TRBJ2-7, with 7 bases lining up with TRBD2. This CDR3 region has 16 residues. Germline V gene lookup returns CDR1 SGHRS and CDR2 YFSETQ. V was pared by 4 bases and J by 1 base, with 11 bases of the junction left unmatched. Full variable domain (missing parts from reference TRBV5-1 and TRBJ2-7): KAGVTQTPRYLIKTRGQQVTLSCSPISGHRSVSWYQQTPGQGLQFLFEYFSETQRNKGNFPGRFSGRQFSNSRSEMNVSTLELGDSALYLCASSPGVSGKSYEQYFGPGTRLTVT.